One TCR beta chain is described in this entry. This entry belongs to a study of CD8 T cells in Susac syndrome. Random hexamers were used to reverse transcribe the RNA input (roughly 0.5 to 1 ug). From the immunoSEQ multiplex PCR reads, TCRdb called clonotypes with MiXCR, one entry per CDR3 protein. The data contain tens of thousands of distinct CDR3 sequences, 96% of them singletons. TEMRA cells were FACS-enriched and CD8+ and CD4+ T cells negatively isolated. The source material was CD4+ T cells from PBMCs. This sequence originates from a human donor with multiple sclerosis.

CDR3 nucleotide sequence: TGTGCCAGCAGCTTAGCCATCGGGTTCATGGGACAGGCTGAAGAGACCCAGTACTTC. It translates to CASSLAIGFMGQAEETQYF. The rearrangement links TRBV11-3 to TRBJ2-5, with TRBD1 matching 8 bases. CDR1 is SGHNT and CDR2 is YENEEA in the germline V gene. This CDR3 is 19 amino acids long. Trimming at V came to 1 base and at J to 3 bases, leaving 16 bases not matched to a gene.